The rows below give T cell receptor beta chains drawn from one sample of a study of early T cells in non-severe SARS-CoV-2 infection. TCRdb re-called the 5' RACE reads with MiXCR, one entry per CDR3 protein. The sample has some 91,000 distinct CDR3 sequences, about 15% seen once. Source material: whole blood. Receptors originate from an adult who was a healthcare worker with PCR-confirmed SARS-CoV-2 infection or an uninfected control (not recorded which). CDR3s include the opening cysteine and the closing phenylalanine or tryptophan. Fields, in order: V gene, J gene, CDR3 length, clone size, D gene, CDR3 DNA, CDR3 protein. The D gene is left open where the match is weak. Only some rows state a clone size, as once, few, many or a class for expanded clones.

V gene: TRBV7-2
J gene: TRBJ2-1
CDR3 length: 18
clone size: NA
D gene: TRBD2
CDR3 DNA: TGTGCCAGCAGCGTTATTCCCCTCCTATTAGCGGGAGAGAATGAGCAGTTCTTC
CDR3 protein: CASSVIPLLLAGENEQFF

V gene: TRBV20-1
J gene: TRBJ2-3
CDR3 length: 15
clone size: NA
D gene: NA
CDR3 DNA: TGCAGTGCTAGAGACCCCTACCGAGACACAGATACGCAGTATTTT
CDR3 protein: CSARDPYRDTDTQYF

V gene: TRBV7-6
J gene: TRBJ1-3
CDR3 length: 13
clone size: NA
D gene: NA
CDR3 DNA: TGTGCCAGCAGCCTCCTAACTGGAAACACCATATATTTT
CDR3 protein: CASSLLTGNTIYF

V gene: TRBV29-1
J gene: TRBJ2-7
CDR3 length: 11
clone size: NA
D gene: NA
CDR3 DNA: TGCAGCGTTGAACAGTTCTACGAGCAGTACTTC
CDR3 protein: CSVEQFYEQYF

V gene: TRBV18
J gene: TRBJ1-4
CDR3 length: 15
clone size: few
D gene: TRBD1
CDR3 DNA: TGTGCCAGCTCACCTGGACAGGTGACTAATGAAAAACTGTTTTTT
CDR3 protein: CASSPGQVTNEKLFF

V gene: TRBV20-1
J gene: TRBJ2-3
CDR3 length: 12
clone size: few
D gene: NA
CDR3 DNA: TGCAGTGCCCAACATCACCAAGATACGCAGTATTTT
CDR3 protein: CSAQHHQDTQYF

V gene: TRBV7-2
J gene: TRBJ1-3
CDR3 length: 15
clone size: NA
D gene: NA
CDR3 DNA: TGTGCCAGCAGCTTAGGTTTCGTTTATGGAAACACCATATATTTT
CDR3 protein: CASSLGFVYGNTIYF

V gene: TRBV28
J gene: TRBJ1-4
CDR3 length: 14
clone size: NA
D gene: NA
CDR3 DNA: TGTGCCAGCAGTTTATTGACGGCTAATGAAAAACTGTTTTTT
CDR3 protein: CASSLLTANEKLFF

V gene: TRBV29-1
J gene: TRBJ1-1
CDR3 length: 8
clone size: NA
D gene: NA
CDR3 DNA: TGCAGCGTAGAAAAAGCTTTCTTT
CDR3 protein: CSVEKAFF

V gene: TRBV4-1
J gene: TRBJ2-3
CDR3 length: 13
clone size: few
D gene: TRBD2
CDR3 DNA: TGCGCCAGCAGCGGCGGGAGAACAGATACGCAGTATTTT
CDR3 protein: CASSGGRTDTQYF

V gene: TRBV5-1
J gene: TRBJ2-7
CDR3 length: 14
clone size: NA
D gene: NA
CDR3 DNA: TGCGCCAGCAGCTTGGGTAACTCCGCCTACGAGCAGTACTTC
CDR3 protein: CASSLGNSAYEQYF

V gene: TRBV6-2/TRBV6-3
J gene: TRBJ1-5
CDR3 length: 14
clone size: NA
D gene: NA
CDR3 DNA: TGTGCCAGCAGTTACGCGACCGAAAATCAGCCCCAGCATTTT
CDR3 protein: CASSYATENQPQHF

V gene: TRBV7-9
J gene: TRBJ1-2
CDR3 length: 10
clone size: few
D gene: NA
CDR3 DNA: TGTGCCACAGGGAGTTCTGGCTACACCTTC
CDR3 protein: CATGSSGYTF

V gene: TRBV4-3
J gene: TRBJ1-4
CDR3 length: 18
clone size: NA
D gene: NA
CDR3 DNA: TGCGCCAGCAGCCAAGATTGGCAGGGGAAAGCGACTAATGAAAAACTGTTTTTT
CDR3 protein: CASSQDWQGKATNEKLFF

V gene: TRBV4-3
J gene: TRBJ1-6
CDR3 length: 16
clone size: few
D gene: TRBD1
CDR3 DNA: TGCGCCAGCAGCATACAAACAGGGGGTCTTAATTCACCCCTCCACTTT
CDR3 protein: CASSIQTGGLNSPLHF

V gene: TRBV28
J gene: TRBJ2-5
CDR3 length: 10
clone size: few
D gene: NA
CDR3 DNA: TGTGCCAGCGGCGAAGAGACCCAGTACTTC
CDR3 protein: CASGEETQYF

V gene: TRBV15
J gene: TRBJ2-2
CDR3 length: 12
clone size: NA
D gene: NA
CDR3 DNA: TGTGCCACCAGCATTAACACCGGGGAGCTGTTTTTT
CDR3 protein: CATSINTGELFF

V gene: TRBV5-1
J gene: TRBJ1-2
CDR3 length: 16
clone size: NA
D gene: NA
CDR3 DNA: TGCGCCAGCAGCGCCCGTAGTTCGGACAAACTTTATGGCTACACCTTC
CDR3 protein: CASSARSSDKLYGYTF

V gene: TRBV28
J gene: TRBJ2-3
CDR3 length: 14
clone size: few
D gene: NA
CDR3 DNA: TGTGCCAGCAGTTCCCGCGGGACCACAGATACGCAGTATTTT
CDR3 protein: CASSSRGTTDTQYF

V gene: TRBV4-3
J gene: TRBJ1-6
CDR3 length: 15
clone size: many
D gene: TRBD1
CDR3 DNA: TGCGCCAGCAGCCAGATCAGGGGGCTTGGTTCACCCCTCCACTTT
CDR3 protein: CASSQIRGLGSPLHF

V gene: TRBV18
J gene: TRBJ1-5
CDR3 length: 17
clone size: many
D gene: NA
CDR3 DNA: TGTGCCAGCTCACATGTACCGGGGATGCAACCTAATCAGCCCCAGCATTTT
CDR3 protein: CASSHVPGMQPNQPQHF

V gene: TRBV19
J gene: TRBJ2-1
CDR3 length: 11
clone size: many
D gene: NA
CDR3 DNA: TGTGCCGTACACGGGGGCGCTGAGCAGTTCTTC
CDR3 protein: CAVHGGAEQFF

V gene: TRBV20-1
J gene: TRBJ2-1
CDR3 length: 16
clone size: few
D gene: NA
CDR3 DNA: TGCAGTGCTAGAGATCAGGTCAGCGGAGGTTACAATGAGCAGTTCTTC
CDR3 protein: CSARDQVSGGYNEQFF

V gene: TRBV20-1
J gene: TRBJ1-1
CDR3 length: 13
clone size: NA
D gene: NA
CDR3 DNA: TGCAGTGCCCTTTTGGGCTGGGACACTGAAGCTTTCTTT
CDR3 protein: CSALLGWDTEAFF

V gene: TRBV7-3
J gene: TRBJ1-6
CDR3 length: 14
clone size: few
D gene: NA
CDR3 DNA: TGTGCCAGCAGCCCTCAGGGGCGAAATTCACCCCTCCACTTT
CDR3 protein: CASSPQGRNSPLHF

V gene: TRBV5-1
J gene: TRBJ2-7
CDR3 length: 12
clone size: NA
D gene: NA
CDR3 DNA: TGCGCCAGCAGCTTCCCAGGTCCCGAGCAGTACTTC
CDR3 protein: CASSFPGPEQYF

V gene: TRBV7-2
J gene: TRBJ2-3
CDR3 length: 15
clone size: few
D gene: TRBD1
CDR3 DNA: TGTGCCAGCACCTCCAGAGGGGGCAAAGGGGATACGCAGTATTTT
CDR3 protein: CASTSRGGKGDTQYF

V gene: TRBV6-5
J gene: TRBJ2-7
CDR3 length: 14
clone size: NA
D gene: TRBD2
CDR3 DNA: TGTGCCAGCAGTTACGGGGAGGGTCCCTACGAGCAGTACTTC
CDR3 protein: CASSYGEGPYEQYF

V gene: TRBV9
J gene: TRBJ2-1
CDR3 length: 13
clone size: NA
D gene: NA
CDR3 DNA: TGTGCCAGCAGCGGTGAGCGGGCGAATGAGCAGTTCTTC
CDR3 protein: CASSGERANEQFF

V gene: TRBV5-1
J gene: TRBJ2-5
CDR3 length: 14
clone size: NA
D gene: NA
CDR3 DNA: TGCGCCAGCAGCTCCGGGACTTCCCAAGAGACCCAGTACTTC
CDR3 protein: CASSSGTSQETQYF

V gene: TRBV5-1
J gene: TRBJ2-3
CDR3 length: 16
clone size: few
D gene: TRBD2
CDR3 DNA: TGCGCCAGCACCTCTCCCGGGAGGGGGGGCACAGATACGCAGTATTTT
CDR3 protein: CASTSPGRGGTDTQYF

V gene: TRBV29-1
J gene: TRBJ1-1
CDR3 length: 11
clone size: NA
D gene: NA
CDR3 DNA: TGCAGCGTCCCCGAAGGGACACAAGCTTTCTTT
CDR3 protein: CSVPEGTQAFF

V gene: TRBV19
J gene: TRBJ2-5
CDR3 length: 15
clone size: few
D gene: NA
CDR3 DNA: TGTGCCAGTAGTACCGGTCGACAGGCCAAAGAGACCCAGTACTTC
CDR3 protein: CASSTGRQAKETQYF

V gene: TRBV7-2
J gene: TRBJ2-3
CDR3 length: 13
clone size: NA
D gene: TRBD2
CDR3 DNA: TGTGCCAGCAGTAGATCCGGGACTAGATATTCGTATTTT
CDR3 protein: CASSRSGTRYSYF

V gene: TRBV6-4
J gene: TRBJ2-3
CDR3 length: 13
clone size: few
D gene: NA
CDR3 DNA: TGTGCCAGCAGTGACTCGGACACAGATACGCAGTATTTT
CDR3 protein: CASSDSDTDTQYF

V gene: TRBV28
J gene: TRBJ2-7
CDR3 length: 15
clone size: NA
D gene: TRBD2
CDR3 DNA: TGTGCCAGCAGTTTTCTTCTAGCGGGGAACTACGAGCAGTACTTC
CDR3 protein: CASSFLLAGNYEQYF

V gene: TRBV7-6
J gene: TRBJ1-1
CDR3 length: 13
clone size: many
D gene: TRBD1
CDR3 DNA: TGTGCCAGCAGCTTTCTCCAGGGGGCGGAAGCTTTCTTT
CDR3 protein: CASSFLQGAEAFF

V gene: TRBV20-1
J gene: TRBJ2-1
CDR3 length: 14
clone size: few
D gene: NA
CDR3 DNA: TGCAGTGTAGGTCGAGAGGGTGACAACAATGAGCAGTTCTTC
CDR3 protein: CSVGREGDNNEQFF

V gene: TRBV29-1
J gene: TRBJ2-3
CDR3 length: 12
clone size: NA
D gene: NA
CDR3 DNA: TGCAGCGTTCCCCTACCCTCCATCGGGCAGTATTTT
CDR3 protein: CSVPLPSIGQYF

V gene: TRBV19
J gene: TRBJ1-5
CDR3 length: 16
clone size: many
D gene: NA
CDR3 DNA: TGTGCCAGTAGCACACAAACAGGGCCTAGCAATCAGCCCCAGCATTTT
CDR3 protein: CASSTQTGPSNQPQHF

V gene: TRBV7-2
J gene: TRBJ2-7
CDR3 length: 14
clone size: NA
D gene: NA
CDR3 DNA: TGTGCCAGCAGCTTGGGGCAGTTCACCTACGAGCAGTACTTC
CDR3 protein: CASSLGQFTYEQYF

V gene: TRBV7-9
J gene: TRBJ2-2
CDR3 length: 12
clone size: NA
D gene: NA
CDR3 DNA: TGTGCCAGCAGCCCTAGACCCGGGGAGCTGTTTTTT
CDR3 protein: CASSPRPGELFF

V gene: TRBV10-3
J gene: TRBJ1-4
CDR3 length: 16
clone size: NA
D gene: NA
CDR3 DNA: TGTGCCATCAGTGAAAAACAGGGCTCAGGTGAAGAAAAACTGTTTTTT
CDR3 protein: CAISEKQGSGEEKLFF

V gene: TRBV5-6
J gene: TRBJ2-7
CDR3 length: 15
clone size: NA
D gene: TRBD2
CDR3 DNA: TGTGCCAGCAGCTTGGCCGTAGCGGGACCCTACGAGCAGTACTTC
CDR3 protein: CASSLAVAGPYEQYF

V gene: TRBV20-1
J gene: TRBJ2-3
CDR3 length: 14
clone size: NA
D gene: NA
CDR3 DNA: TGCAGTGCTAGAGGGGTCCGGTGGGAAGATACGCAGTATTTT
CDR3 protein: CSARGVRWEDTQYF

V gene: TRBV28
J gene: TRBJ2-3
CDR3 length: 16
clone size: many
D gene: NA
CDR3 DNA: TGTGCCAGCAGCTTGCCCGCAGGTAGCGGCACAGATACGCAGTATTTT
CDR3 protein: CASSLPAGSGTDTQYF

V gene: TRBV2
J gene: TRBJ2-7
CDR3 length: 14
clone size: few
D gene: NA
CDR3 DNA: TGTGCCAGCAGTGTGGAGGCAGGGTCCCACGAGCAGTACTTC
CDR3 protein: CASSVEAGSHEQYF

V gene: TRBV29-1
J gene: TRBJ2-1
CDR3 length: 14
clone size: many
D gene: NA
CDR3 DNA: TGCAGCGTTGAAGCAGGGGTCTCCTACAATGAGCAGTTCTTC
CDR3 protein: CSVEAGVSYNEQFF

V gene: TRBV28
J gene: TRBJ2-4
CDR3 length: 14
clone size: many
D gene: NA
CDR3 DNA: TGTGCCAGCAGTTTATCAGGGCGGAAAAACATTCAGTACTTC
CDR3 protein: CASSLSGRKNIQYF